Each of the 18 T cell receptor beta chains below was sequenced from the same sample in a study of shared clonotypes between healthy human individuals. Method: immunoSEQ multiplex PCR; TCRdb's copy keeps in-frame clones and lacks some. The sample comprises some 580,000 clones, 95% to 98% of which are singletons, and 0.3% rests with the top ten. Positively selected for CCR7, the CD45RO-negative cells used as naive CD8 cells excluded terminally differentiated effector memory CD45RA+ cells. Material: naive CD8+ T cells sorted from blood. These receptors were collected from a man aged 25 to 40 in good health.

The CDR3 DNA reads TGTGCCAGCAGCTTGACCCGGGTCGAAAGAGGCGACGAGCAGTACTTC. It translates to CASSLTRVERGDEQYF. The chain couples TRBV5-5 to TRBJ2-7; D ambiguous. The CDR3 length is 16 residues. V lost 1 base and J 5 bases, leaving 19 bases between the germline ends. The germline CDR1 and CDR2 sequences are SGHKS and YYEKEE (reference sequence).

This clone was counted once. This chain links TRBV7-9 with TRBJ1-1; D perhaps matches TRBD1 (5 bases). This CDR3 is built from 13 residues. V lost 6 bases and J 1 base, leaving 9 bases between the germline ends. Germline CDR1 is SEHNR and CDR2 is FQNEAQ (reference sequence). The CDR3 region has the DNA TGTGCCAGCAGTAAGGGGACGAACACTGAAGCTTTCTTT. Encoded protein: CASSKGTNTEAFF.

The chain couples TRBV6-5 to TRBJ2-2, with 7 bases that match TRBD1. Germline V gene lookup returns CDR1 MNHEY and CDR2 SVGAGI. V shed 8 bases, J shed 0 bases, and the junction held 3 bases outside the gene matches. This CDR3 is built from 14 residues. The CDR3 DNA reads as TGTGCCAGCCGGGACAGACCGAACACCGGGGAGCTGTTTTTT. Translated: CASRDRPNTGELFF.

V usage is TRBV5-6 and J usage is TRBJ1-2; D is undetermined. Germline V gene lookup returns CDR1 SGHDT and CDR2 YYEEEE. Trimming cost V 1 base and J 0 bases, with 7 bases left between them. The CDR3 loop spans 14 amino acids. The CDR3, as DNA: TGTGCCAGCAGCTTGCCGGGTACTAACTATGGCTACACCTTC. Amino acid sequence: CASSLPGTNYGYTF.

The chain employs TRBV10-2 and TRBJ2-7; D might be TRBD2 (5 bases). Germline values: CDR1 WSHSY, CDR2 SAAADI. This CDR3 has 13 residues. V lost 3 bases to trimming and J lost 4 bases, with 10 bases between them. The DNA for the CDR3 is TGCGCCAGCAGTGAAGGGAGAAGTTACGAGCAGTACTTC. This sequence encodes CASSEGRSYEQYF.

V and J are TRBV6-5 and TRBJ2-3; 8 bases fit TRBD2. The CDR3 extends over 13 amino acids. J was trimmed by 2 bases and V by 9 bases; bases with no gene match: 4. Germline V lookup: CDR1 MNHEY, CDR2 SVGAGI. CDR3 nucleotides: TGTGCCAGTCGGGAGGGCCCCACAGATACGCAGTATTTT. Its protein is CASREGPTDTQYF.

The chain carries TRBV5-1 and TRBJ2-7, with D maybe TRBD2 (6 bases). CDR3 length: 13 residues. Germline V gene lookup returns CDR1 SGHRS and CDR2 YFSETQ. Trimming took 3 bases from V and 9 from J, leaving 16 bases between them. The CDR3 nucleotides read TGCGCCAGCAGCTGGATCTGGGGGGAAGGGCAGTACTTC. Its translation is CASSWIWGEGQYF.

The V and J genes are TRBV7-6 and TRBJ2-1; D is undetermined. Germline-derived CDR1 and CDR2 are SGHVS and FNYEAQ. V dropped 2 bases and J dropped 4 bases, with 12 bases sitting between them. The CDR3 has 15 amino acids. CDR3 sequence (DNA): TGTGCCAGCAGCTTATCTACACCAATGTACAATGAGCAGTTCTTC. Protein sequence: CASSLSTPMYNEQFF.

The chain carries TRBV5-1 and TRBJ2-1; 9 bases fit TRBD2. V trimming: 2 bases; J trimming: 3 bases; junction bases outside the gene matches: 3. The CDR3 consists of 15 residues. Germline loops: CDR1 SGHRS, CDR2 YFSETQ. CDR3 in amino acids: CASSLAGGFYNEQFF. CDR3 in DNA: TGCGCCAGCAGCTTAGCGGGAGGTTTCTACAATGAGCAGTTCTTC.

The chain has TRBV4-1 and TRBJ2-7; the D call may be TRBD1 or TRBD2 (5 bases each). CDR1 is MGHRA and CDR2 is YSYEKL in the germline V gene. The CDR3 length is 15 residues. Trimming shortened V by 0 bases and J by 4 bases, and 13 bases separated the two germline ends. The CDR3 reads CASSQERGGGYEQYF. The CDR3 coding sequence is TGCGCCAGCAGCCAAGAGAGAGGTGGGGGTTACGAGCAGTACTTC.

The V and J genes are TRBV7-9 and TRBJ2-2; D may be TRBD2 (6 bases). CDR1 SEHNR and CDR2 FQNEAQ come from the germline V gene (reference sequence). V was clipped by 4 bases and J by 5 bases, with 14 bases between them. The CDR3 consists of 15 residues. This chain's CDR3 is CASSSWTIATGELFF. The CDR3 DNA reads TGTGCCAGCAGCTCCTGGACTATTGCGACCGGGGAGCTGTTTTTT. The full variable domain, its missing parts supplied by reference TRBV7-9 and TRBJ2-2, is DTGVSQNPRHKITKRGQNVTFRCDPISEHNRLYWYRQTLGQGPEFLTYFQNEAQLEKSRLLSDRFSAERPKGSFSTLEIQRTEQGDSAMYLCASSSWTIATGELFFGEGSRLTVL.

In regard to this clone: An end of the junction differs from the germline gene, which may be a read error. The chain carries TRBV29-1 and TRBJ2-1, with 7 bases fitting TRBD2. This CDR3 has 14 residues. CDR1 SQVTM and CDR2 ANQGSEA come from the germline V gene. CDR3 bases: TGCAGCTTTGACGGGAGGACTGCCTACAATGAGCAGTTCTTC. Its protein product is CSFDGRTAYNEQFF.

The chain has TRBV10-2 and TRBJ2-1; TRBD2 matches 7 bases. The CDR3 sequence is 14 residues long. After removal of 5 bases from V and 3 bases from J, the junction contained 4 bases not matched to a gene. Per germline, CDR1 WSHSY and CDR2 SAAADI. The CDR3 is CASSTWTSYNEQFF. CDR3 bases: TGCGCCAGCAGTACCTGGACTAGCTACAATGAGCAGTTCTTC.

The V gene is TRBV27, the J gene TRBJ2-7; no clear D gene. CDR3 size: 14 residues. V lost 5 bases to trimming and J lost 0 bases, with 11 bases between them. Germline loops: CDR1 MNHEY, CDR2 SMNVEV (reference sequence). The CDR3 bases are TGTGCCAGCAGTCCTAACGCCGGCTCCTACGAGCAGTACTTC. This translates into CASSPNAGSYEQYF.

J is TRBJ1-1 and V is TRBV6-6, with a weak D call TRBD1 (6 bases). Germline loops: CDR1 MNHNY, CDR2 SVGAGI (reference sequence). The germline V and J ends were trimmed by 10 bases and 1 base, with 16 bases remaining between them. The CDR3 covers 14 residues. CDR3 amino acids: CAISAGRGNTEAFF. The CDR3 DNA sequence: TGTGCCATCTCCGCGGGCAGGGGGAACACTGAAGCTTTCTTT.

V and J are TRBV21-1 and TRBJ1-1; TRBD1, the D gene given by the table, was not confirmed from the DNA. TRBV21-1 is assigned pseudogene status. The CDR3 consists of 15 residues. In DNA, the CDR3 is TGTGCCAGCAGCAAAGCAGGGGTAAAGAACACTGAAGCTTTCTTT. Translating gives CASSKAGVKNTEAFF.

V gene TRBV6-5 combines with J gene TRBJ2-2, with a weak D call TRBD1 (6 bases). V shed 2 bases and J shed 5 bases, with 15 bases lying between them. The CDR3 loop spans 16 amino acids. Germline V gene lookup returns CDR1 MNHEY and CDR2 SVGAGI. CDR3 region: CASSYEAGVRTGELFF. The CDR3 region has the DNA TGTGCCAGCAGTTACGAGGCAGGGGTGAGGACCGGGGAGCTGTTTTTT.

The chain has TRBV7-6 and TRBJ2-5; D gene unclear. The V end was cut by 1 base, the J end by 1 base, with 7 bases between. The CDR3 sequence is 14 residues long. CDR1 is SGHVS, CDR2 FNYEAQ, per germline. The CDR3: CASSLEVGQETQYF. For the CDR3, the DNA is TGTGCCAGCAGCTTAGAAGTGGGCCAAGAGACCCAGTACTTC.